This TCR beta chain was found in a study of a mutant IDH1 vaccine in newly diagnosed glioma. On the study more broadly: Patients were given eight vaccinations, scheduled in weeks 1, 3, 5, 7, 11, 15, 19 and 23.

General study points: No link was apparently found between pseudoprogression and changes in top peripheral T cell clonotypes.

Time point in this sample: week 23, last vaccination. Vaccine doses each comprised 300 ug of mutant IDH1 20-mer peptide, with topical imiquimod. The data were produced by immunoSEQ multiplex PCR, yet TCRdb's version contains in-frame clones alone and is incomplete. Of 50,000 to 85,000 clones listed, 84% are singletons. V was trimmed by 3 bases and J by 1 base, leaving 7 bases between them. Germline V gene lookup returns CDR1 MNHNS and CDR2 SASEGT. The CDR3 is 13 amino acids. With regard to this clone: The antigen remains unidentified.

The specimen comprised PBMCs, sampled from a glioma patient whose treatment included an IDH1 peptide vaccine. The chain joins TRBV6-1 to TRBJ2-7; D unresolved. The receptor was derived from a man between 18 and 35 years old with glioma. The CDR3 sequence is CASSDKSSYEQYF. CDR3 sequence (DNA): TGTGCCAGCAGTGACAAGAGTTCCTACGAGCAGTACTTC.